The 5 T cell receptor beta chains below come from one sample, sequenced in a study of response to subunit inactivated influenza vaccine. Each CDR3 protein is one row after TCRdb ran MiXCR on the RT-PCR reads. The table shows about 650,000 distinct CDR3 sequences, with about 15% occurring only once. The specimen comprised PBMCs from blood, sampled 14 days before vaccination. The receptors were gathered from a man aged 45-60 years who received an inactivated influenza vaccine.

This clonotype was detected a few times. J is TRBJ2-7 and V is TRBV20-1, with 14 nucleotides matching TRBD2. The length of the CDR3 is 16 residues. Germline V CDR1 and CDR2: DFQATT, SNEGSKA (reference sequence). Trimming cost V 5 bases and J 3 bases; bases outside gene matches: 9. This chain's CDR3 is CSADMGLAGDHYEQYF. CDR3 sequence (DNA): TGCAGTGCTGACATGGGACTAGCGGGGGATCACTACGAGCAGTACTTC.

V and J are TRBV7-2 and TRBJ2-7; TRBD2 matches 8 bases. The germline CDR1 and CDR2 sequences are SGHTA and FQGNSA. Trimming at V came to 5 bases and at J to 3 bases, leaving 9 bases not matched to a gene. CDR3 length equals 15 residues. DNA of the CDR3: TGTGCCAGCAGCCAGAGTGTCGGGACTAGCTACGAGCAGTACTTC. Its protein is CASSQSVGTSYEQYF.

CDR3 DNA: TGCAGTGCTAGACGCCCGGGACTAGCGGACCACTACAATGAGCAGTTCTTC. It yields the protein CSARRPGLADHYNEQFF. J is TRBJ2-1 and V is TRBV20-1, with 11 bases that match TRBD2. The germline V gene has CDR1 DFQATT and CDR2 SNEGSKA (reference sequence). The ends lost 2 bases at V and 3 bases at J; junction bases unmatched: 9. The CDR3 runs to 17 residues.

V usage is TRBV12-3 or TRBV12-4 and J usage is TRBJ2-3, with TRBD2 identical over 16 bases. With 6 bases clipped from V and 5 bases from J, the junction kept 5 bases outside the gene matches. The CDR3 loop spans 16 amino acids. DNA for the CDR3: TGTGCCAGCAGGGGGACTAGCGGGGGGGCCGTAGATACGCAGTATTTT. Encoded protein: CASRGTSGGAVDTQYF.

This clonotype was detected a few times. This rearrangement joins TRBV7-3 to TRBJ2-1, with TRBD1 matching 9 bases. Germline lookup yields CDR1 SGHTA and CDR2 FQGTGA. Trimming removed 5 bases from V and 7 bases from J; junction bases left unmatched: 9. The CDR3 extends over 15 amino acids. This CDR3 is CASSEGQGPGNEQFF. The CDR3 DNA sequence: TGTGCCAGCAGCGAGGGACAGGGCCCGGGAAATGAGCAGTTCTTC. The whole variable domain, filled in from reference TRBV7-3 and TRBJ2-1, reads GAGVSQTPSNKVTEKGKYVELRCDPISGHTALYWYRQSLGQGPEFLIYFQGTGAADDSGLPNDRFFAVRPEGSVSTLKIQRTERGDSAVYLCASSEGQGPGNEQFFGPGTRLTVL.